These 9 T cell receptor beta chains share one sample of origin, sequenced in a study of PD-1 blockade in mismatch repair-deficient tumors. The protocol was immunoSEQ multiplex PCR, while the TCRdb copy is restricted to in-frame clones and leaves out a portion. This sample has over 100,000 clones, with over 60% found just once. This material consisted of peripheral blood, taken about 60 weeks after starting pembrolizumab. The receptors were gathered from an adult with mismatch repair-deficient cancer.

The genes are TRBV9 and TRBJ2-1, with D hard to call. Trimming took off 0 bases at V and 6 bases at J, with 13 bases between the two ends. The germline CDR1 and CDR2 sequences are SGDLS and YYNGEE. The length of the CDR3 is 15 residues. CDR3 region: CASSVGQSMGNEQFF. The CDR3 DNA reads TGTGCCAGCAGCGTAGGGCAGAGTATGGGCAATGAGCAGTTCTTC.

This chain links TRBV7-9 with TRBJ2-7; TRBD2 is a possible D gene (6 bases). Germline-derived CDR1 and CDR2 are SEHNR and FQNEAQ (reference sequence). Between the trimmed V and J ends, which lost 5 bases and 2 bases, there was a span of 13 bases. The CDR3 is 14 amino acids. The CDR3 DNA reads as TGTGCCAGCAGCAGCCGGGACTCAACCTACGAGCAGTACTTC. It is translated as CASSSRDSTYEQYF.

V is TRBV19 and J is TRBJ2-3; D remains ambiguous. This CDR3 has 16 residues. V gave up 5 bases and J gave up 1 base, with 16 bases separating them. Germline values: CDR1 LNHDA, CDR2 SQIVND (reference sequence). The DNA of the CDR3 is TGTGCCAGTAGTCCCGAAGGTGGGCGAGGCACAGATACGCAGTATTTT. Translating gives CASSPEGGRGTDTQYF.

The chain couples TRBV6-5 to TRBJ1-4; D might be TRBD1 (6 bases). The germline V gene has CDR1 MNHEY and CDR2 SVGAGI. V was pared by 5 bases and J by 5 bases, with 12 bases between. CDR3 length: 14 amino acids. The CDR3 nucleotides read TGTGCCAGCAGTATGGACAGTTTAAATGAAAAACTGTTTTTT. Translating it yields CASSMDSLNEKLFF.

V is TRBV5-6 and J is TRBJ1-4; D is ambiguous. CDR1 and CDR2 (germline): SGHDT, YYEEEE. The V end lost 2 bases, the J end lost 5 bases, and 13 bases lay between the germline ends. The CDR3 is 15 residues long. CDR3 DNA sequence: TGTGCCAGCAGCTTCGCGTCACAACTCAATGAAAAACTGTTTTTT. Translation: CASSFASQLNEKLFF.

The V gene is TRBV30, the J gene TRBJ2-3, with 9 bases aligning to TRBD2. The ends lost 1 base at V and 1 base at J; junction bases unmatched: 3. The CDR3 sequence is 15 residues long. Germline CDR1 and CDR2: GTSNPN and SVGIG (reference sequence). The CDR3 DNA reads TGTGCCTGGAGTGCTTTAGCGGGAGGCACAGATACGCAGTATTTT. Amino acids: CAWSALAGGTDTQYF. Based on the CDR3 plus reference TRBV30 and TRBJ2-3, the full variable domain is SQTIHQWPATLVQPVGSPLSLECTVEGTSNPNLYWYRQAAGRGLQLLFYSVGIGQISSEVPQNLSASRPQDRQFILSSKKLLLSDSGFYLCAWSALAGGTDTQYFGPGTRLTVL.

This rearrangement joins TRBV4-1 to TRBJ2-5; 7 nucleotides match TRBD2. The CDR3 sequence is 14 residues long. The junction had 1 base not matched to a gene; V was cut back by 0 bases and J by 3 bases. Germline values: CDR1 MGHRA, CDR2 YSYEKL. CDR3: CASSQDLAEETQYF. In DNA, the CDR3 is TGCGCCAGCAGCCAAGATCTAGCGGAAGAGACCCAGTACTTC.

V and J are TRBV5-6 and TRBJ2-1; no reliable D call. Germline V gene sequence: CDR1 SGHDT, CDR2 YYEEEE. V gave up 0 bases and J gave up 9 bases, with 7 bases separating them. This CDR3 is built from 12 residues. The DNA of the CDR3 is TGTGCCAGCAGCTTGGCCGTTAGTGAGCAGTTCTTC. This encodes CASSLAVSEQFF. Drawing the rest from reference TRBV5-6 and TRBJ2-1, the complete variable domain is DAGVTQSPTHLIKTRGQQVTLRCSPKSGHDTVSWYQQALGQGPQFIFQYYEEEERQRGNFPDRFSGHQFPNYSSELNVNALLLGDSALYLCASSLAVSEQFFGPGTRLTVL.

This rearrangement joins TRBV5-1 to TRBJ2-7; D might be TRBD1 or TRBD2, each matching 5 bases. Germline V lookup: CDR1 SGHRS, CDR2 YFSETQ. The CDR3 contains 14 residues. V lost 4 bases, J lost 0 bases, and 11 bases lay in between. CDR3 DNA sequence: TGCGCCAGCAGCACCGGGACGAGCTCCTACGAGCAGTACTTC. This gives the protein CASSTGTSSYEQYF.